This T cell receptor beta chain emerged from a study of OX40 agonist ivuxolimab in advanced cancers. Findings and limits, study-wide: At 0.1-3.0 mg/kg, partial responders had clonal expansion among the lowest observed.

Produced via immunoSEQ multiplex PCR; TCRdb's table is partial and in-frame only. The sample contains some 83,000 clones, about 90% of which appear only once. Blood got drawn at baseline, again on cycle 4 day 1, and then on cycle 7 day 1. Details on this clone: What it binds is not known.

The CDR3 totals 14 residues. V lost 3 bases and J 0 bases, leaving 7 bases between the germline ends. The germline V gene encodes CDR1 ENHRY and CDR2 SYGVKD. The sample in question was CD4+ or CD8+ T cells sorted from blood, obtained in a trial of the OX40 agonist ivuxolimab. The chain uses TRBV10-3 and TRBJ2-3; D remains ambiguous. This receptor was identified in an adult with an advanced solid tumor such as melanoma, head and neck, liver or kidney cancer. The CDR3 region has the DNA TGTGCCATCAGTGAACACAAGAGCACAGATACGCAGTATTTT. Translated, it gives CAISEHKSTDTQYF.